This T cell receptor beta chain was identified in a study of blood T cell repertoires in COVID-19. Study at large: COVID-19 samples from acute and convalescent phases originated in the United States, Italy and Spain. T cells, B-cell-depleted T cells, or PBMCs provided the cDNA or gDNA that served as material.

The Seattle site enrolled patients during active infection and followed them longitudinally. Sequencing was performed with immunoSEQ multiplex PCR; in TCRdb, only in-frame clones are kept and a portion is missing. Of about 300,000 clones listed, more than 85% are singletons. V was shortened by 1 base and J by 4 bases, with 14 bases between the two germline ends. From germline, CDR1 is MNHNS and CDR2 SASEGT. The CDR3 covers 16 residues. This receptor was taken from a woman aged 25 to 39 with COVID-19, enrolled during active disease. The chain employs TRBV6-1 and TRBJ1-3, with D possibly TRBD1 on 6 matching bases. The sample was peripheral blood. The CDR3 DNA follows: TGTGCCAGCAGTGAAGATCAGGGGTCGGAGGGAAACACCATATATTTT. It translates to CASSEDQGSEGNTIYF.